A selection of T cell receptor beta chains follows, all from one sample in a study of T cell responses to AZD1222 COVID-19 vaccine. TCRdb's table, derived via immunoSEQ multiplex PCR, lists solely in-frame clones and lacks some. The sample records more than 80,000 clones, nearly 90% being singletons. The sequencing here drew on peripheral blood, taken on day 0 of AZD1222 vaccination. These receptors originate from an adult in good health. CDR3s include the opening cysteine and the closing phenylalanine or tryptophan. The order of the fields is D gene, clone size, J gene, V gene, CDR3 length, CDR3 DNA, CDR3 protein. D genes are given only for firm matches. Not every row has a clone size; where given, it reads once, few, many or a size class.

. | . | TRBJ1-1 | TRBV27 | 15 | TGTGCCAGCAGTTTATATAAGAACCCGTACACTGAAGCTTTCTTT | CASSLYKNPYTEAFF
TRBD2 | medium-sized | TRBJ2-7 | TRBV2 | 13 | TGTGCCAGAAGTAGCGGGAGGACCTACGAGCAGTACTTC | CARSSGRTYEQYF
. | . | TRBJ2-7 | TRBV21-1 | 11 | TGTGCCAGCAGCAAAGCGCGATCCGGTGGATTC | CASSKARSGGF
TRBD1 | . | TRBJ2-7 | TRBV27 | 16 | TGTGCCAGCAGCCCACCCCGACAGGGCCTCTCCTACGAGCAGTACTTC | CASSPPRQGLSYEQYF
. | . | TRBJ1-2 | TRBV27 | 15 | TGTGCCAGCAGTTTGAATCAGCTCCAAAACTATGGCTACACCTTC | CASSLNQLQNYGYTF
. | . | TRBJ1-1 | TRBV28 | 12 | TGTGCCAGCAATTCCGGGACTTTGACAGCTTTCTTT | CASNSGTLTAFF
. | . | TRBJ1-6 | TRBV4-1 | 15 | TGCGCCAGCAGCCAAGCGGGCAGGGTAGATCCACCCCTCCACTTT | CASSQAGRVDPPLHF
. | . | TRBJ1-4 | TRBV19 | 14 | TGTGCCAGTAGTTCCCGGACCGGTAATGAAAAACTGTTTTTT | CASSSRTGNEKLFF
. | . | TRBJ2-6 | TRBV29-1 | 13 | TGCAGCGTTAAGAACTCTGGGGCCAACGTCCTGACTTTC | CSVKNSGANVLTF
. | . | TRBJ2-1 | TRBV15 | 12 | TGTGCCACCAGCGACGGGTACAATGAGCAGTTCTTC | CATSDGYNEQFF
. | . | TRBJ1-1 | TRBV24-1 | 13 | TGTGCCACCAGTGACTACAGAGGAACTGAAGCTTTCTTT | CATSDYRGTEAFF
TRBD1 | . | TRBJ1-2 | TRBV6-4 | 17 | TGTGCCAGCAGTCCGGCCTCGGGGGGACAGGGAAACTATGGCTACACCTTC | CASSPASGGQGNYGYTF
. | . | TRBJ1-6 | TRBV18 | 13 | TGTGCCAGCTCACCGGACTTTGGTTCACCCCTCCACTTT | CASSPDFGSPLHF
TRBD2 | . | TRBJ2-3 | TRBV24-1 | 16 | TGTGCCACCAGTGATTTGAGCGGGAGCGGAGGAGATACGCAGTATTTT | CATSDLSGSGGDTQYF
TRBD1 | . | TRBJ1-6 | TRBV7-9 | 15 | TGTGCCAGCAGCTTATGGGACAGTGATAATTCACCCCTCCACTTT | CASSLWDSDNSPLHF
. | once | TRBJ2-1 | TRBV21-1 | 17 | TGTGCCAGCAGCAAAGTGGGCGGGAGTAGGTCCTACAATGAGCAGTTCTTC | CASSKVGGSRSYNEQFF
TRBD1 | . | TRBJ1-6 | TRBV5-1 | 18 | TGCGCCAGCAGCTTGGCGGTGAGGGGGCTTGGGCCCAATTCACCCCTCCACTTT | CASSLAVRGLGPNSPLHF
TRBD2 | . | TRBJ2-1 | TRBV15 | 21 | TGTGCCACCAGCGGACGAGCCCGGGACAGGGGGACTAGCGGGAGGTTGGATGAGCAGTTCTTC | CATSGRARDRGTSGRLDEQFF
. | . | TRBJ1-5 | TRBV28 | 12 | TGTGCCAGCAGTTTAGAGGGTCAGCCCCAGCATTTT | CASSLEGQPQHF
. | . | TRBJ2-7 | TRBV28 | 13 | TGTGCCAGCAGCCAGGGACATTCTAGCGAGCAGTACTTC | CASSQGHSSEQYF
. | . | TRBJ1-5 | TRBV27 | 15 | TGTGCCAGCCCCGAGTGGACGGGGGCCTTCCAGCCCCAGCATTTT | CASPEWTGAFQPQHF
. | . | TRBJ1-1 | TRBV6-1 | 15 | TGTGCCAGCAGTGAGAAGCCGGTTGGCGTCACTGAAGCTTTCTTT | CASSEKPVGVTEAFF
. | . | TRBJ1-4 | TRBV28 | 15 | TGTGCCAGCAGTCTGACAGCTATCAGGGGTGAAAAACTGTTTTTT | CASSLTAIRGEKLFF
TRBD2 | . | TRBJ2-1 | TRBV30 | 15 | TGTGCCTGGGGGAGACTAGCGGGAGAAAACAATGAGCAGTTCTTC | CAWGRLAGENNEQFF
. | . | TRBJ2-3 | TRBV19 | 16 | TGTGCCAGTAGTATAGCCCCCAGGGGCGTCACAGATACGCAGTATTTT | CASSIAPRGVTDTQYF
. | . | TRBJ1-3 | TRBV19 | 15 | TGTGCCAGTAGCGAAACAGGGAGCTCTGGAAACACCATATATTTT | CASSETGSSGNTIYF
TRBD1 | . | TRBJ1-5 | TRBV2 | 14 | TGTGCCAGCGGAACAGGGGACTCCGATGGGCCCCAGCATTTT | CASGTGDSDGPQHF
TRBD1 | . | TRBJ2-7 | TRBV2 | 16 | TGTGCCACCAGCCTATCGCCGGGACAGGGAGTTGCCGAGCAGTACTTC | CATSLSPGQGVAEQYF
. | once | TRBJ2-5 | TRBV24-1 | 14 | TGTGCCACCAGTCCCGGGACACTCGGTGAGACCCAGTACTTC | CATSPGTLGETQYF
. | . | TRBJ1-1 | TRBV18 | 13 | TGTGCCAGCTCACAGGGTCGGAACACTGAAGCTTTCTTT | CASSQGRNTEAFF
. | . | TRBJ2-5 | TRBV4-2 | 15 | TGTGCCAGCAGTCGGGGAGAGGGACGCCAAGAGACCCAGTACTTC | CASSRGEGRQETQYF
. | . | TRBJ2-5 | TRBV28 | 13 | TGTGCCAGCAGTTTAGACGCGGGGGAGACCCAGTACTTC | CASSLDAGETQYF
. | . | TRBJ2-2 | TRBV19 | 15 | TGTGCCAGCACCCGCACGGCAGAGAACACCGGGGAGCTGTTTTTT | CASTRTAENTGELFF
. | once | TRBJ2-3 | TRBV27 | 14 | TGTGCCAGCAGTTTAGTGGTAGGCACAGATACGCAGTATTTT | CASSLVVGTDTQYF
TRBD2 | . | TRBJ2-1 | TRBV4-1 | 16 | TGCGCCAGCAGCCAGCCGCGGGAGAGCTCCTACAATGAGCAGTTCTTC | CASSQPRESSYNEQFF
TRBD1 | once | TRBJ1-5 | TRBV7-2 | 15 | TGTGCCAGCAGCTCAGGGGGTGGAGGCAATCAGCCCCAGCATTTT | CASSSGGGGNQPQHF
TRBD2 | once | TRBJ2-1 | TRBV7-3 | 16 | TGTGCCAGCAGCTTAACGGTGGCTAGCGGGTTGAATGAGCAGTTCTTC | CASSLTVASGLNEQFF
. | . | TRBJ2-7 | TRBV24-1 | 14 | TGTGCCACCAGTGATTTGGGCACCAACTACGAGCAGTACTTC | CATSDLGTNYEQYF
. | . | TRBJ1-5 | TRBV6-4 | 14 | TGTGCCAGCAGTGACTCGGGTCGCCGGAGGCCCCAGCATTTT | CASSDSGRRRPQHF